This TCR beta chain was sequenced for a study of radiation and T cells in renal cell carcinoma. As to time point: blood 2 weeks post-SBRT. The treatment: 15 Gy SBRT to primary tumor, nephrectomy 4 weeks later. Radiation-treated patients gave blood at baseline, week 2 and week 4. Data came from immunoSEQ multiplex PCR; TCRdb stores just in-frame clones and leaves some out. Of roughly 130,000 clones listed, about 88% are singletons. Sample: blood, taken from a patient whose treatment included radiotherapy and nephrectomy. The receptor was derived from a woman aged 65 to 85 with renal cell carcinoma.

CDR3 bases: TGTGCCAGCAGCAAACCTAGGGGAAACACTGAAGCTTTCTTT. Protein sequence: CASSKPRGNTEAFF. This chain joins TRBV21-1 and TRBJ1-1; TRBD1 reflects the table's D call only, with no check against the DNA. TRBV21-1 has pseudogene status. This CDR3 region has 14 residues.